This T cell receptor beta chain was obtained from a study of T cells in Graves' hyperthyroidism and ophthalmopathy. The CDR3 totals 19 residues. With 3 bases removed from V and 9 bases from J, the gap between germline ends came to 33 bases. Diagnoses rested on clinical symptoms, serum thyroxine and TRAb, thyroid ultrasound and orbital computed tomography. Amplification of TCR beta CDR3 regions was performed using RNA transcripts as template. First-round RT-PCR with HTBI primers amplified the TCR CDR3 region. Each CDR3 protein is one row after TCRdb ran MiXCR on the multiplex PCR reads. The sample lists about 340,000 distinct CDR3 sequences, 15% to 20% seen once, with about 49% in the top ten. This clonotype was detected many times.

This sequence was found in a woman aged 45-60 years with Graves' hyperthyroidism. This chain links TRBV12-3 or TRBV12-4 with TRBJ2-7; D might be TRBD1 (5 bases). Sequenced input: blood. CDR3 nucleotides: TGTGCCAGCAGTTTTCCCCTTCCCCTCGAGACGGCAGGGAATAAAGGGCAGTACGTC. It codes for CASSFPLPLETAGNKGQYV.